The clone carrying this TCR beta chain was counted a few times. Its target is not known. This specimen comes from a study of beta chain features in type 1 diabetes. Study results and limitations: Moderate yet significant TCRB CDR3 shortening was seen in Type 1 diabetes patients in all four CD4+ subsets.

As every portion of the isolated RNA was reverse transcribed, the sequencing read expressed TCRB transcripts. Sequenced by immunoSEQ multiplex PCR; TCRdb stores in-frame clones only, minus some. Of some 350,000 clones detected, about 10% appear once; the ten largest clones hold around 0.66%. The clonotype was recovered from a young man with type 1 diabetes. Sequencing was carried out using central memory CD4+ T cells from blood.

The CDR3 region has the DNA TGTGCCTGGAGTGTAGGTGGGAGTTACACCGGGGAGCTGTTTTTT. Translation gives CAWSVGGSYTGELFF. The chain recombines TRBV30 with TRBJ2-2; D may be TRBD2 (5 bases). Trimming left V 0 bases short and J 3 bases short, with 11 bases between. Per germline, CDR1 GTSNPN and CDR2 SVGIG (reference sequence). The CDR3 sequence is 15 residues long.